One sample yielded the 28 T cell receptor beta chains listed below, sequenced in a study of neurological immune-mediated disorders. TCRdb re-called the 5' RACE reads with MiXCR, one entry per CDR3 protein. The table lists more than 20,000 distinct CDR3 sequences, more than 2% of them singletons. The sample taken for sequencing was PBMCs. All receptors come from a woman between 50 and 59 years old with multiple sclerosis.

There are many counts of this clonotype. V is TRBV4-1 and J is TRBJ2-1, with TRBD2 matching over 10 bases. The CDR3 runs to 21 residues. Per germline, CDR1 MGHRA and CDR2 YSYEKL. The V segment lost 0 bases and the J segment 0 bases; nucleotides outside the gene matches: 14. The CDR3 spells CASSQDSASGRWGGSYNEQFF. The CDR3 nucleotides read TGCGCCAGCAGCCAAGATAGCGCTAGCGGGAGATGGGGGGGCTCCTACAATGAGCAGTTCTTC.

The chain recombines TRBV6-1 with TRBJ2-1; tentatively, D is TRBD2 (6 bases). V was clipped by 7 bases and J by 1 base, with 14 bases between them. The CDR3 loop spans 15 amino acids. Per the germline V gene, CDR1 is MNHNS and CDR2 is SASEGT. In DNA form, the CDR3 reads TGTGCCAGCAACACATGGGGGGAATCCTACAATGAGCAGTTCTTC. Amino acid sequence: CASNTWGESYNEQFF.

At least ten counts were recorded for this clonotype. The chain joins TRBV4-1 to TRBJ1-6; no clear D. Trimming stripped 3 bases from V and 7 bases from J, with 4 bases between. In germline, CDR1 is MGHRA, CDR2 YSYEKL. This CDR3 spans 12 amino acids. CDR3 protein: CASSHGNSPLHF. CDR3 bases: TGCGCCAGCAGCCACGGGAATTCACCCCTCCACTTT.

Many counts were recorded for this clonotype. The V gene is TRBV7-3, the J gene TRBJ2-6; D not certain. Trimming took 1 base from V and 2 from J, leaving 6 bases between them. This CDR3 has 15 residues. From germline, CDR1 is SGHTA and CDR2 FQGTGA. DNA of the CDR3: TGTGCCAGCAGCTTAATAACAGCTGGGGCCAACGTCCTGACTTTC. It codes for CASSLITAGANVLTF.

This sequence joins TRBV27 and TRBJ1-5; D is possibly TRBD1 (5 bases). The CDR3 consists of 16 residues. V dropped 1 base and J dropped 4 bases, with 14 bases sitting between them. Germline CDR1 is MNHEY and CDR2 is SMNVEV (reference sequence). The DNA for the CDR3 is TGTGCCAGCAGTTTATTTGGTATGGCAGGGAATCAGCCCCAGCATTTT. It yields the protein CASSLFGMAGNQPQHF.

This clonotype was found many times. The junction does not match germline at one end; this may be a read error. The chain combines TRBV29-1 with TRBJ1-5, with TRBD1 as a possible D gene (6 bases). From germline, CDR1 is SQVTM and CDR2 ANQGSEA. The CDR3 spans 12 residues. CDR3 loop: CSAGGQNQPQNF. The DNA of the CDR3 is TGCAGCGCCGGAGGACAGAATCAGCCCCAGAATTTT.

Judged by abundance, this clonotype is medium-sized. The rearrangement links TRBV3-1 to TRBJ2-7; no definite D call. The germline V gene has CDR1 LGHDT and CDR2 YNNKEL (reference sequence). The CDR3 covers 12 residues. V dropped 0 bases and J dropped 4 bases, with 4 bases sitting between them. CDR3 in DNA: TGTGCCAGCAGCCAAGATAGGTACGAGCAGTACTTC. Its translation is CASSQDRYEQYF.

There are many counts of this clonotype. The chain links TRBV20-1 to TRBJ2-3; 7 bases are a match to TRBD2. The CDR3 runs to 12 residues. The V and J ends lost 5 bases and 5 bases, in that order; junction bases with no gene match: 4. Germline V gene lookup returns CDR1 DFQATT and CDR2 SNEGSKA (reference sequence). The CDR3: CSAYGGGDTQYF. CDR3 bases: TGCAGTGCTTATGGGGGGGGAGATACGCAGTATTTT.

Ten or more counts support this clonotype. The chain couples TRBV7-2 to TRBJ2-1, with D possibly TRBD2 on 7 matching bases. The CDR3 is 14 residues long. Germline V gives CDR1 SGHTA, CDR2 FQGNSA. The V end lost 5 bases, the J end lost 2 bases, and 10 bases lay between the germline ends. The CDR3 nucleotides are TGTGCCAGCAGCACAGGGACTACCTACAATGAGCAGTTCTTC. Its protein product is CASSTGTTYNEQFF.

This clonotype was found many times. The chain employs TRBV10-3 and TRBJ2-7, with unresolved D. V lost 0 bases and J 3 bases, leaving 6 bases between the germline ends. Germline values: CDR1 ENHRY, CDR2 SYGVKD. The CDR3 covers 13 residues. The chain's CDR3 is CAISESGYYEQYF. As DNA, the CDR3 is TGTGCCATCAGTGAGTCAGGGTACTACGAGCAGTACTTC.

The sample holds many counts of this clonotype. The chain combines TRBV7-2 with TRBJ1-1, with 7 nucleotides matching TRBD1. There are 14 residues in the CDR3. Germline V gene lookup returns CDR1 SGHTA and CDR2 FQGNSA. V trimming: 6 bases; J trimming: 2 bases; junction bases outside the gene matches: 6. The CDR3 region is CASSKQGYNTEAFF. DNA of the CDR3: TGTGCCAGCAGTAAACAGGGGTATAACACTGAAGCTTTCTTT.

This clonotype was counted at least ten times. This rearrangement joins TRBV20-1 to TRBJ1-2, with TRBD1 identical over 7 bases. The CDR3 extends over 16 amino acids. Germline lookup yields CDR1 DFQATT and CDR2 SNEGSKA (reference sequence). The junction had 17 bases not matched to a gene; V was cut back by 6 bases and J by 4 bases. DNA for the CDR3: TGCAGTGCCAGCCGACCACACGGACAGGACTTCTATGGCTACACCTTC. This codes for CSASRPHGQDFYGYTF.

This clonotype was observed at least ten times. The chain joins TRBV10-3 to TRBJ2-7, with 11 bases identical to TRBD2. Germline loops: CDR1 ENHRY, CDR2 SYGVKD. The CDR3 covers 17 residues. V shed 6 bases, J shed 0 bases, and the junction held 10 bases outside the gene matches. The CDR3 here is CAISTTGTSGRSYEQYF. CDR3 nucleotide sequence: TGTGCCATCAGCACGACAGGGACTAGCGGACGCTCCTACGAGCAGTACTTC.

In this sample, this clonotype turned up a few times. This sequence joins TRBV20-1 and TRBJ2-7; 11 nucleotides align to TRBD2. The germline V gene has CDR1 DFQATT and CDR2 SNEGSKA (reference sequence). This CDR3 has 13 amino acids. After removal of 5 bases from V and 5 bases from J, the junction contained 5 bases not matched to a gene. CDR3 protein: CSALKLAGDEQYF. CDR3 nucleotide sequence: TGCAGTGCTTTGAAACTAGCGGGAGACGAGCAGTACTTC.

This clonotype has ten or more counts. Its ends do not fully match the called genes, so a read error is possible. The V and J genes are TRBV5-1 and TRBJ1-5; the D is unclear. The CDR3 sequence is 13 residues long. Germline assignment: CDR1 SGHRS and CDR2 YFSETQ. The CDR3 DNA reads TGCGCCAGCAGCTTGATGCCCGATCAGCCCCAGAATTTT. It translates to CASSLMPDQPQNF.

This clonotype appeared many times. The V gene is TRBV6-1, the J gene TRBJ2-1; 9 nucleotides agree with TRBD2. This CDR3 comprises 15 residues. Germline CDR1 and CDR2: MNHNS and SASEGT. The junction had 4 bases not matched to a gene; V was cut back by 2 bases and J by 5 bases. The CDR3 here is CASSEWVAGDNEQFF. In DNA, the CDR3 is TGTGCCAGCAGTGAATGGGTAGCGGGGGACAATGAGCAGTTCTTC.

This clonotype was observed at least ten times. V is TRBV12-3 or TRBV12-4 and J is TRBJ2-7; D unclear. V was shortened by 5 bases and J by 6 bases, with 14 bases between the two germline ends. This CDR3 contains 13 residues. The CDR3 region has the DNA TGTGCCAGCAGTGTAGGCCGGAGAACCGAGCAGTACTTC. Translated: CASSVGRRTEQYF.

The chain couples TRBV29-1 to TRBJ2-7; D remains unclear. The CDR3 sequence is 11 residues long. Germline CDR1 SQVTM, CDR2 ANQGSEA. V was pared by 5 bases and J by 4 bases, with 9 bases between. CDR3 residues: CSVRKGYEQYF. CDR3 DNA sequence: TGCAGCGTTCGCAAGGGATACGAGCAGTACTTC.

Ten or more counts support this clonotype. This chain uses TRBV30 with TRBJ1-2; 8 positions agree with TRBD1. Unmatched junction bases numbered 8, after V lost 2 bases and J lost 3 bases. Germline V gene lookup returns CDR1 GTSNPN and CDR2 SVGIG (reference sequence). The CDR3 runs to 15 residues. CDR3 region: CAWSTMPGGHYGYTF. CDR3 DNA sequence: TGTGCCTGGAGTACGATGCCAGGGGGCCACTATGGCTACACCTTC.

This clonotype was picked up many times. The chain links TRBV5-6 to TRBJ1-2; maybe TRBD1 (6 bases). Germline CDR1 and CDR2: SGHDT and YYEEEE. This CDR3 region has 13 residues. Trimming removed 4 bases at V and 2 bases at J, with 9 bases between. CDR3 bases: TGTGCCAGCAGCCGAGGGGGGAACTATGGCTACACCTTC. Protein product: CASSRGGNYGYTF. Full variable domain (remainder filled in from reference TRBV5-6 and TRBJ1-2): DAGVTQSPTHLIKTRGQQVTLRCSPKSGHDTVSWYQQALGQGPQFIFQYYEEEERQRGNFPDRFSGHQFPNYSSELNVNALLLGDSALYLCASSRGGNYGYTFGSGTRLTVV.

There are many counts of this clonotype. As DNA, the CDR3 is TGTGCCTGGAGGTGGAGATCGCGCTCTGGCTACACCTTC. Its translation is CAWRWRSRSGYTF. The chain couples TRBV30 to TRBJ1-2; D is ambiguous. CDR3 length equals 13 residues. The V end lost 3 bases, the J end lost 7 bases, and 15 bases lay between the germline ends. CDR1 is GTSNPN and CDR2 is SVGIG in the germline V gene (reference sequence).

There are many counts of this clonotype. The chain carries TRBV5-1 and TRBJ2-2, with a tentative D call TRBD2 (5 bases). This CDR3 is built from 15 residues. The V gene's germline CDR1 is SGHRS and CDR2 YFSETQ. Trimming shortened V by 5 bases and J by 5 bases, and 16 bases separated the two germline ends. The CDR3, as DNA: TGCGCCAGCAGAGCCGCCTCCGGGGTGACCGGGGAGCTGTTTTTT. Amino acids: CASRAASGVTGELFF.

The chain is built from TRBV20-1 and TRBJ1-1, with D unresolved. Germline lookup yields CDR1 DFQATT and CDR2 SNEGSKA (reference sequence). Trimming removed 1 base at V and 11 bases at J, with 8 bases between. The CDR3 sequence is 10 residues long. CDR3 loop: CSARVDTAFF. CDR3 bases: TGCAGTGCTAGAGTTGACACTGCTTTCTTT.

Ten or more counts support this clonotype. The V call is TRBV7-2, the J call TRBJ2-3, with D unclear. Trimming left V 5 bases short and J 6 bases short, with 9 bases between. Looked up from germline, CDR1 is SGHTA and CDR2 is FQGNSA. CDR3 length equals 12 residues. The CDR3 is CASSTRQDTQYF. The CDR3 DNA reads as TGTGCCAGCAGCACACGTCAGGATACGCAGTATTTT.

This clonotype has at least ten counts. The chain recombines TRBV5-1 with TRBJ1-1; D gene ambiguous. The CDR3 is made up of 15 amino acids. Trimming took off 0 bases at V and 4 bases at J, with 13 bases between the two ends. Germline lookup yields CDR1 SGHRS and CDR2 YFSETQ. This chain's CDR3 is CASSLAKGKSTEAFF. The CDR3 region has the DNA TGCGCCAGCAGCTTGGCCAAGGGCAAAAGCACTGAAGCTTTCTTT.

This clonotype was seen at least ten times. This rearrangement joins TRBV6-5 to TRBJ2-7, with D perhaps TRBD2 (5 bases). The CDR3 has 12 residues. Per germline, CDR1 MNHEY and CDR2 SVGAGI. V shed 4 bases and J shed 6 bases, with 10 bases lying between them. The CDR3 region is CASSSGLGEQYF. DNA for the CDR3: TGTGCCAGCAGTTCCGGACTTGGCGAGCAGTACTTC.

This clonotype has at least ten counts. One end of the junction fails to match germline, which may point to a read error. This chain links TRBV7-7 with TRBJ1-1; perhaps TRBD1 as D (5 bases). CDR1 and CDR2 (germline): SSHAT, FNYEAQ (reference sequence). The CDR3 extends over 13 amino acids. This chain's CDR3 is CASSLGPDTEAFF. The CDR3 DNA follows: TGTGCTAGCAGCTTGGGGCCGGACACTGAAGCTTTCTTT.

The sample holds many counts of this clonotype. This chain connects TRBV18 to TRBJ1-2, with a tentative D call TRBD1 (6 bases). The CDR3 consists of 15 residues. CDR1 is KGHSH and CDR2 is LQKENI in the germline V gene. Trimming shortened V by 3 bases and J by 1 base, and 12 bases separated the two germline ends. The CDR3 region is CASSPTGALNYGYTF. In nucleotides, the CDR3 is TGTGCCAGCTCACCGACAGGCGCCCTTAACTATGGCTACACCTTC.